These 6 T cell receptor beta chains were sequenced from one sample in a study of shared clonotypes between healthy human individuals. Profiling relied on immunoSEQ multiplex PCR, and the TCRdb table lists in-frame clones only, not all of them. Among about 330,000 clones listed, 80% to 90% were seen once. The specimen was memory CD8+ T cells sorted from blood. Indicated subset: CD45RO+ cells pooled with CCR7-negative TemRA cells. The receptors come from a man younger than 35 in good health.

The chain uses TRBV7-9 and TRBJ1-4; D is undetermined. Germline assignment: CDR1 SEHNR and CDR2 FQNEAQ (reference sequence). The CDR3 loop spans 15 amino acids. With 5 bases removed from V and 4 bases from J, the gap between germline ends came to 14 bases. Written as DNA, the CDR3 is TGTGCCAGCAGCCGAGGCCCTCACGGTAATGAAAAACTGTTTTTT. This codes for CASSRGPHGNEKLFF. The full variable domain, completed using reference TRBV7-9 and TRBJ1-4, is DTGVSQNPRHKITKRGQNVTFRCDPISEHNRLYWYRQTLGQGPEFLTYFQNEAQLEKSRLLSDRFSAERPKGSFSTLEIQRTEQGDSAMYLCASSRGPHGNEKLFFGSGTQLSVL.

The chain joins TRBV5-6 to TRBJ1-2; 8 bases match TRBD1. Looked up from germline, CDR1 is SGHDT and CDR2 is YYEEEE. J gave up 7 bases and V 4 bases, and 9 bases lay outside the gene matches. This CDR3 comprises 14 residues. The CDR3 reads CASSAGTGDRGYTF. CDR3 nucleotide sequence: TGTGCCAGCAGCGCCGGGACAGGCGATCGTGGCTACACCTTC.

The sample holds a few counts of this clone. V usage is TRBV19 and J usage is TRBJ1-1, with unresolved D. The germline V gene has CDR1 LNHDA and CDR2 SQIVND (reference sequence). The CDR3 extends over 13 amino acids. The germline V and J ends were trimmed by 3 bases and 7 bases, with 12 bases remaining between them. This CDR3 is CASSITSLYEAFF. For the CDR3, the DNA is TGTGCCAGTAGTATTACCAGCCTTTATGAAGCTTTCTTT.

This chain uses TRBV2 with TRBJ2-1; D ambiguous. The CDR3 covers 11 residues. Trimming took off 0 bases at V and 8 bases at J, with 2 bases between the two ends. Germline-derived CDR1 and CDR2 are SNHLY and FYNNEI. The CDR3, as DNA: TGTGCCAGCAGTGAAGCGGATGAGCAGTTCTTC. Amino acids: CASSEADEQFF.

The V and J genes are TRBV4-1 and TRBJ2-7; no definite D call. Germline loops: CDR1 MGHRA, CDR2 YSYEKL. V lost 1 base and J 6 bases, leaving 13 bases between the germline ends. The CDR3 is made up of 14 amino acids. CDR3 nucleotide sequence: TGCGCCAGCAGCCAAGCCGCCTTGCTGGGCGAGCAGTACTTC. It encodes CASSQAALLGEQYF.

This sequence joins TRBV11-2 and TRBJ2-3; tentative D call: TRBD1 (5 bases). The CDR3 sequence is 13 residues long. CDR1 is SGHAT, CDR2 FQNNGV, per germline. Trimming left V 7 bases short and J 2 bases short, with 10 bases between. For the CDR3, the DNA is TGTGCCAGCATGGGGCAGACCACAGATACGCAGTATTTT. Translated: CASMGQTTDTQYF. Drawing the rest from reference TRBV11-2 and TRBJ2-3, the complete variable domain is EAGVAQSPRYKIIEKRQSVAFWCNPISGHATLYWYQQILGQGPKLLIQFQNNGVVDDSQLPKDRFSAERLKGVDSTLKIQPAKLEDSAVYLCASMGQTTDTQYFGPGTRLTVL.